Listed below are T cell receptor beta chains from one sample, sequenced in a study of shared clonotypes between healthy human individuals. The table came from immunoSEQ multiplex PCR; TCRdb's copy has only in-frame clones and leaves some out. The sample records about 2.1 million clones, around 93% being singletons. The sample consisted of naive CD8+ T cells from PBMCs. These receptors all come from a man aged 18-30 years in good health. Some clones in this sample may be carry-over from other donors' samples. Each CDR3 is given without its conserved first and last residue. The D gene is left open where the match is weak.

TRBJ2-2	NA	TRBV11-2	ASAWLGELF
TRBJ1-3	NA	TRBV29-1	SVLSGGNTIY
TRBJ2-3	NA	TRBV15	ATSGPGSTDTQY
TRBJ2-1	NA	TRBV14	ASSQVRGNEQF
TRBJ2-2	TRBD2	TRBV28	ASSLAGAGELF
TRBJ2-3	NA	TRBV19	ASSIRDLDTQY
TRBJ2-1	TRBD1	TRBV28	ASSRDRGPFYEQF
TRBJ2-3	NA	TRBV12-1	ASSSRLADLGDTQY
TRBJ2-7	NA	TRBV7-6	ASSSANRDITPYEQY
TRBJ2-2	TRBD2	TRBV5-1	ASSWRGGLAVPGELF
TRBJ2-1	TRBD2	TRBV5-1	ASSLYGDIQAGVPYNEQF
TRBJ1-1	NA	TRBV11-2	ASSPTGNTEAF
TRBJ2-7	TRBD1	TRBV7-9	ASSSSDRDYEQY
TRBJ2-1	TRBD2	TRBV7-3	ASSPGLADYNEQF
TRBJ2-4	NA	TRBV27	ASSLAPRGGKNIQY
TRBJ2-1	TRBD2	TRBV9	ASSVEAGLAGVHYNEQF
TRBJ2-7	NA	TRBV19	ASSGTPGAYEQY
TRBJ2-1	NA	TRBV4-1	ASSQDPRLGNEQF
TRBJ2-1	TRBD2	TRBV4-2	ASSQGREYAYNEQF
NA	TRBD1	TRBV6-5	ASSLHDRGFYEQY
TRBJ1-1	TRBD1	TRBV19	ASSPRQGRSTEAF
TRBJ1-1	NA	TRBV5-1	ASSLAQSMNTEAF
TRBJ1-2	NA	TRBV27	ASSSIYGGLGYGYT
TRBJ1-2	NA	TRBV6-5	ASSERGSYGYT
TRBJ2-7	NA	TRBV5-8	ASSLGGGSYEQY
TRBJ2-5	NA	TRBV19	ASRRGQGVAETQY
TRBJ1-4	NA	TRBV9	ASSDERKLF
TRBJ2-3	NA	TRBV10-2	ASSETRKWADTQY
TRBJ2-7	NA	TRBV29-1	SVPGAYEQY
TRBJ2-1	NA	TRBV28	ASRRDRAPYNEQF
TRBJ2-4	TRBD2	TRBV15	ATRGEFGLAAGIQY
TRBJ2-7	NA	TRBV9	ASSVGQLHYEQY
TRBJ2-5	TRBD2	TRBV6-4	ASEGLWSFETQY
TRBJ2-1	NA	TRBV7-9	ASSPGYEQF
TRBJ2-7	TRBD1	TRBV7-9	ASSPWDSWEQY
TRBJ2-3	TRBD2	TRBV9	ASSVGASGRTDTQY
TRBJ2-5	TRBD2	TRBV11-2	ASSSGTSGRWWETQY
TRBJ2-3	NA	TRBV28	ASSLLGTSSTDTQY
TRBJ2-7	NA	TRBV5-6	ASSMSGKSYEQY
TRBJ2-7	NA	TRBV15	ATSRDVRDVTYEQY